The T cell receptor beta chain described here comes from a study of CD8 T cells in ankylosing spondylitis. Findings of the study overall: Seven to nine highly homologous variants made up a TCR beta motif, and this motif appeared characteristic of ankylosing spondylitis blood.

The table lists this clonotype with many counts. Its cognate antigen is unknown. Library preparation for TCR beta used quantitative 5'-RACE with molecular barcodes. TCRdb called the 5' RACE reads again in MiXCR, with one record for every CDR3 protein. There are some 120,000 distinct CDR3 sequences in the sample; roughly 7.3% occur only once, and over 9% lies in the top ten. The CDR3 spans 12 residues. Germline V lookup: CDR1 SQVTM, CDR2 ANQGSEA. The source material was blood, either unsorted or a sorted T cell fraction (not recorded which). This chain connects TRBV29-1 to TRBJ2-3, with 9 bases aligning to TRBD2. The TCR comes from a male donor with ankylosing spondylitis or in good health (not recorded which). The CDR3 is CSLAGAADTQYF. Written as DNA, the CDR3 is TGCAGTTTAGCGGGAGCGGCAGATACGCAGTATTTT.